This T cell receptor (beta chain) was obtained from a study of T cell repertoires in aging, cancer and after chemotherapy. Overall study: Donors were grouped into six age bands spanning 30 or younger through 70 or older.

Multiplex touch-down PCR with TRB-A/B primers amplified rearranged V-D-J TRB sequences. TCRdb called the multiplex PCR reads again in MiXCR, with one record for every CDR3 protein. The sample shows 760 or so distinct CDR3 sequences, roughly a quarter of them seen only once. The V gene lost 2 bases and the J gene lost 4 bases, with 8 bases spanning the gap. The germline V gene encodes CDR1 MDHEN and CDR2 SYDVKM. The CDR3 spans 13 residues. Amplification of TCR beta used genomic DNA extracted from peripheral blood. This clonotype counts as medium-sized. Its antigen is not identified. Study-wide findings and caveats: No conclusions about immunological memory after chemotherapy can be drawn from the repertoire data. Healthy donors lost TCR diversity with age mainly through richness, cancer patients through richness and evenness. Compared with age-matched healthy donors, untreated hematological or solid cancer patients showed higher blood TCR clonality.

This sequence originates from a human donor with a solid tumor. This chain joins TRBV28 and TRBJ1-2; weak D call: TRBD1 (5 bases). The sequenced sample consisted of blood. This CDR3 reads CASSLAGRYGYTF. The CDR3, as DNA: TGTGCCAGCAGTTTAGCAGGGCGCTATGGCTACACCTTC.